Listed here are 27 T cell receptor beta chains from one sample, sequenced in a study of neoadjuvant nivolumab and ipilimumab in lung cancer. Profiling relied on immunoSEQ multiplex PCR, and the TCRdb table lists in-frame clones only, not all of them. Among about 18,000 clones, 65% to 80% were seen once, and the ten largest hold over 6%. Sequencing used tumor tissue, obtained after neoadjuvant nivolumab, alone or with ipilimumab, at or shortly before surgery. These receptors were collected from an adult with non-small cell lung cancer.

This clone has only one observation. The chain is built from TRBV5-6 and TRBJ1-1; TRBD1 might be the D (5 bases). This CDR3 is built from 14 residues. The germline V and J ends were trimmed by 4 bases and 9 bases, with 19 bases remaining between them. Germline lookup yields CDR1 SGHDT and CDR2 YYEEEE. The CDR3 sequence: CASSIEDSFLQAFF. CDR3 bases: TGTGCCAGCAGCATAGAAGACAGTTTTCTACAAGCTTTCTTT.

The chain joins TRBV5-5 to TRBJ1-4; no firm D call. CDR1 and CDR2 (germline): SGHKS, YYEKEE (reference sequence). V was shortened by 0 bases and J by 4 bases, with 10 bases between the two germline ends. This CDR3 has 15 amino acids. The CDR3 spells CASSLAPGYNEKLFF. The CDR3 DNA sequence: TGTGCCAGCAGCTTGGCCCCTGGGTATAATGAAAAACTGTTTTTT.

This clone was seen a few times. The chain uses TRBV10-3 and TRBJ2-7; D not resolved. Trimming removed 3 bases at V and 6 bases at J, with 6 bases between. The CDR3 totals 11 residues. Germline V lookup: CDR1 ENHRY, CDR2 SYGVKD. In nucleotides, the CDR3 is TGTGCCATCAGTGAAAGGTCCGAGCAGTACTTC. It specifies CAISERSEQYF.

The V and J genes are TRBV9 and TRBJ2-2; possibly TRBD2 for D (5 bases). The germline V gene has CDR1 SGDLS and CDR2 YYNGEE. Deletions cut 5 bases from V and 6 bases from J, with 8 bases between. The CDR3 contains 12 residues. The CDR3 loop reads CASSLSAGELFF. The CDR3 nucleotides read TGTGCCAGCAGTCTTAGCGCCGGGGAGCTGTTTTTT.

The rearrangement links TRBV7-3 to TRBJ1-1; a weak D match, TRBD1 (6 bases). Looked up from germline, CDR1 is SGHTA and CDR2 is FQGTGA. The CDR3 runs 13 residues. V shed 4 bases and J shed 1 base, with 7 bases lying between them. The CDR3 protein is CASSWGQNTEAFF. In DNA, the CDR3 is TGTGCCAGCAGCTGGGGACAGAACACTGAAGCTTTCTTT.

The chain couples TRBV4-3 to TRBJ2-3, with 14 bases fitting TRBD2. V was pared by 1 base and J by 4 bases, with 4 bases of the junction left unmatched. CDR1 LGHNA and CDR2 YSLEER come from the germline V gene. The CDR3 loop spans 17 amino acids. DNA of the CDR3: TGCGCCAGCAGCCAAGTGGGGACTAGCGGGAGTGCAGATACGCAGTATTTT. Amino acids: CASSQVGTSGSADTQYF.

The chain links TRBV11-2 to TRBJ1-1; no reliable D call. Germline CDR1 and CDR2: SGHAT and FQNNGV. The CDR3 has 16 amino acids. The V end was cut by 1 base, the J end by 3 bases, with 15 bases between. CDR3 sequence (DNA): TGTGCCAGCAGCTTAGTCGGGGAGGGTTTCGACACTGAAGCTTTCTTT. Encoded protein: CASSLVGEGFDTEAFF.

The chain has TRBV7-9 and TRBJ2-5; D gene uncertain. This CDR3 comprises 11 residues. The germline V and J ends were trimmed by 4 bases and 6 bases, with 6 bases remaining between them. Germline values: CDR1 SEHNR, CDR2 FQNEAQ (reference sequence). The CDR3 loop is CASSSMKTQYF. CDR3 nucleotides: TGTGCCAGCAGCTCGATGAAGACCCAGTACTTC.

The chain joins TRBV6-6 to TRBJ2-3, with 7 bases fitting TRBD1. This CDR3 comprises 15 residues. V shed 4 bases, J shed 5 bases, and the junction held 9 bases outside the gene matches. In germline, CDR1 is MNHNY, CDR2 SVGAGI (reference sequence). Here the CDR3 reads CASSFQGDRKDTQYF. The CDR3 DNA reads TGTGCCAGCAGTTTCCAGGGGGATCGGAAAGATACGCAGTATTTT.

The rearrangement links TRBV6-5 to TRBJ1-2; TRBD1 might be the D (6 bases). The V gene's germline CDR1 is MNHEY and CDR2 SVGAGI. The CDR3 has 15 residues. V was shortened by 6 bases and J by 8 bases, with 22 bases between the two germline ends. DNA of the CDR3: TGTGCCAGCAGACCCACACGGGAGGGGGTAGGCGGCTACACCTTC. Residues: CASRPTREGVGGYTF.

The V call is TRBV30, the J call TRBJ1-1; possible D gene TRBD1, 5 bases. The CDR3 runs to 12 residues. V lost 3 bases and J 3 bases, leaving 8 bases between the germline ends. In germline, CDR1 is GTSNPN, CDR2 SVGIG (reference sequence). The CDR3 sequence is CAWSLQDTEAFF. The CDR3 DNA sequence: TGTGCCTGGAGCCTACAGGACACTGAAGCTTTCTTT.

This clone was counted a few times. This chain uses TRBV29-1 with TRBJ2-7, with D perhaps matching TRBD1 (6 bases). Germline-derived CDR1 and CDR2 are SQVTM and ANQGSEA. This CDR3 comprises 14 residues. With 8 bases removed from V and 2 bases from J, the gap between germline ends came to 19 bases. The CDR3 protein is CSITMTGKTYEQYF. The CDR3 region has the DNA TGCAGCATCACGATGACAGGCAAGACCTACGAGCAGTACTTC.

A note on this clone: Other DNA sequences in this specimen translate into the identical CDR3. The genes are TRBV5-6 and TRBJ1-5, with D possibly being TRBD1 (6 bases). Trimming stripped 0 bases from V and 6 bases from J, with 13 bases between. Germline assignment: CDR1 SGHDT and CDR2 YYEEEE. This CDR3 has 15 amino acids. CDR3 region: CASSLAQGRGQPQHF. The CDR3 DNA reads TGTGCCAGCAGCTTGGCCCAGGGGCGAGGTCAGCCCCAGCATTTT.

The rearrangement links TRBV6-6 to TRBJ1-5, with unresolved D. The V end was cut by 10 bases, the J end by 0 bases, with 13 bases between. The germline CDR1 and CDR2 sequences are MNHNY and SVGAGI (reference sequence). CDR3 size: 14 residues. For the CDR3, the DNA is TGTGCCACCTGGGGAGTAAATAGCAATCAGCCCCAGCATTTT. This translates into CATWGVNSNQPQHF.

The chain couples TRBV4-2 to TRBJ1-2; no firm D call. Germline loops: CDR1 LGHNA, CDR2 YNFKEQ. V dropped 0 bases and J dropped 6 bases, with 23 bases sitting between them. The CDR3 totals 18 residues. The CDR3 sequence is CASSQDPPGSYKGNGYTF. In DNA, the CDR3 is TGTGCCAGCAGCCAAGATCCCCCGGGCTCCTACAAAGGGAATGGCTACACCTTC.

This chain joins TRBV10-2 and TRBJ1-4; TRBD1 might be the D (5 bases). CDR3 length: 16 residues. The germline V gene has CDR1 WSHSY and CDR2 SAAADI. The V end lost 7 bases, the J end lost 0 bases, and 15 bases lay between the germline ends. The CDR3 loop is CASKGQGLATNEKLFF. The CDR3 nucleotides are TGCGCCAGCAAAGGGCAGGGCCTGGCAACTAATGAAAAACTGTTTTTT.

This clone is categorized as medium-sized. The chain couples TRBV19 to TRBJ2-7; 9 bases match TRBD1. The germline CDR1 and CDR2 sequences are LNHDA and SQIVND (reference sequence). The CDR3 extends over 13 amino acids. V lost 4 bases and J lost 4; bases outside the gene matches: 2. The CDR3 DNA reads as TGTGCCAGTAGTACCGGGACAGGGTACGAGCAGTACTTC. Residues: CASSTGTGYEQYF.

The rearrangement links TRBV5-1 to TRBJ2-7; tentatively, D is TRBD1 (6 bases). Deletions cut 3 bases from V and 3 bases from J, with 13 bases between. The germline CDR1 and CDR2 sequences are SGHRS and YFSETQ. The CDR3 covers 14 residues. CDR3 DNA: TGCGCCAGCAGCTGGGCCCGGGACAACTACGAGCAGTACTTC. Amino acids: CASSWARDNYEQYF. Using reference TRBV5-1 and TRBJ2-7 for the parts outside the CDR3, the full variable domain is KAGVTQTPRYLIKTRGQQVTLSCSPISGHRSVSWYQQTPGQGLQFLFEYFSETQRNKGNFPGRFSGRQFSNSRSEMNVSTLELGDSALYLCASSWARDNYEQYFGPGTRLTVT.

The chain combines TRBV5-1 with TRBJ1-2, with 10 nucleotides matching TRBD1. The junction had 3 bases not matched to a gene; V was cut back by 2 bases and J by 8 bases. This CDR3 region has 13 residues. CDR1 and CDR2 (germline): SGHRS, YFSETQ. The CDR3 DNA is TGCGCCAGCAGCTTAGACAGGGGGCGAGGCTACACCTTC. Amino acid sequence: CASSLDRGRGYTF. The whole variable domain, filled in from reference TRBV5-1 and TRBJ1-2, reads KAGVTQTPRYLIKTRGQQVTLSCSPISGHRSVSWYQQTPGQGLQFLFEYFSETQRNKGNFPGRFSGRQFSNSRSEMNVSTLELGDSALYLCASSLDRGRGYTFGSGTRLTVV.

The gene calls are TRBV2 and TRBJ1-5; possibly TRBD1 for D (5 bases). The germline V and J ends were trimmed by 3 bases and 0 bases, with 9 bases remaining between them. The germline gives CDR1 SNHLY, CDR2 FYNNEI. The CDR3 runs to 15 residues. The CDR3 here is CASSEGGYSNQPQHF. CDR3 DNA: TGTGCCAGCAGTGAGGGGGGTTATAGCAATCAGCCCCAGCATTTT.

J is TRBJ2-7 and V is TRBV10-3; 8 nucleotides match TRBD2. This CDR3 is built from 18 residues. Per germline, CDR1 ENHRY and CDR2 SYGVKD. The J segment lost 3 bases and the V segment lost 4 bases, leaving 17 bases of the junction unmatched. The CDR3 coding sequence is TGTGCCATCAGTGGTATGAGTCGGGAGGGACCCGGGCTCTACGAGCAGTACTTC. It is translated as CAISGMSREGPGLYEQYF.

This clone has more than one count but fewer than ten. This chain joins TRBV4-3 and TRBJ2-5, with TRBD2 as a possible D gene (6 bases). From germline, CDR1 is LGHNA and CDR2 YSLEER. Trimming left V 4 bases short and J 1 base short, with 19 bases between. This CDR3 comprises 17 residues. The CDR3 here is CASSPVLALARQETQYF. CDR3 nucleotides: TGCGCCAGCAGCCCGGTACTAGCTCTTGCACGCCAAGAGACCCAGTACTTC.

This sequence joins TRBV5-1 and TRBJ1-1; tentatively, D is TRBD1 (5 bases). Trimming took 2 bases from V and 4 from J, leaving 18 bases between them. The germline V gene encodes CDR1 SGHRS and CDR2 YFSETQ. This CDR3 comprises 16 residues. The CDR3 DNA reads TGCGCCAGCAGCTTAGACAGCCAGGCTTGGGGCACTGAAGCTTTCTTT. This translates into CASSLDSQAWGTEAFF.

The V gene is TRBV5-1, the J gene TRBJ2-2; D uncertain. This CDR3 contains 14 residues. Trimming cost V 3 bases and J 0 bases, with 6 bases left between them. CDR1 SGHRS and CDR2 YFSETQ come from the germline V gene. DNA for the CDR3: TGCGCCAGCAGCTGGCAAACGAACACCGGGGAGCTGTTTTTT. It codes for CASSWQTNTGELFF.

This chain links TRBV18 with TRBJ2-2, with D possibly TRBD2 on 5 matching bases. The germline V gene has CDR1 KGHSH and CDR2 LQKENI. The V gene lost 3 bases and the J gene lost 1 base, with 12 bases spanning the gap. This CDR3 comprises 16 residues. The CDR3 protein is CASSPPWGENTGELFF. In nucleotides, the CDR3 is TGTGCCAGCTCACCCCCCTGGGGAGAGAACACCGGGGAGCTGTTTTTT. Drawing the rest from reference TRBV18 and TRBJ2-2, the complete variable domain is NAGVMQNPRHLVRRRGQEARLRCSPMKGHSHVYWYRQLPEEGLKFMVYLQKENIIDESGMPKERFSAEFPKEGPSILRIQQVVRGDSAAYFCASSPPWGENTGELFFGEGSRLTVL.

This clone appeared a single time. V is TRBV18 and J is TRBJ1-1; 9 nucleotides match TRBD1. This CDR3 contains 14 residues. Germline V gene lookup returns CDR1 KGHSH and CDR2 LQKENI. V was clipped by 5 bases and J by 7 bases; unmatched bases: 8. The CDR3 loop reads CASSIRQGVYEAFF. The CDR3 nucleotides read TGTGCCAGCTCAATTAGACAGGGGGTGTATGAAGCTTTCTTT.

The genes are TRBV15 and TRBJ1-1; 9 nucleotides agree with TRBD1. V gave up 4 bases and J gave up 8 bases; unmatched junction bases: 11. Germline CDR1 reads LNHNV; CDR2 reads YYDKDF (reference sequence). The CDR3 covers 15 residues. Here the CDR3 reads CATSTLGTGRVEAFF. CDR3 in DNA: TGTGCCACCAGCACCCTAGGGACAGGGCGCGTCGAAGCTTTCTTT.